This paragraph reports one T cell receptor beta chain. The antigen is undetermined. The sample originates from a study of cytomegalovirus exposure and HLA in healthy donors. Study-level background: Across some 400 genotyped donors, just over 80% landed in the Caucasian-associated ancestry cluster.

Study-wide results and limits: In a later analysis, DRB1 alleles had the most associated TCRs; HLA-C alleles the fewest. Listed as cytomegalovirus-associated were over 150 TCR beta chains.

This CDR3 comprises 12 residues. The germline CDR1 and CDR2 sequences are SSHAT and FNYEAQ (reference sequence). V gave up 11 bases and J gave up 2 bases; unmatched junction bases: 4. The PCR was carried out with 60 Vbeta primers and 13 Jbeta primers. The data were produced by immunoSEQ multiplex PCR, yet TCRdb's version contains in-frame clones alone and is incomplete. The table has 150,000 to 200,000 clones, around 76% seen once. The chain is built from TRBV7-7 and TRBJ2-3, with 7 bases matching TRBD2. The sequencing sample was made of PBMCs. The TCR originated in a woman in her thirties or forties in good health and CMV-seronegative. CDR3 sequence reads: CALGRATDTQYF. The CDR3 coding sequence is TGTGCCCTTGGGAGGGCCACAGATACGCAGTATTTT.